The next 29 T cell receptor beta chains were all read from a single sample in a study of regulatory T cells in long-lasting Graves disease. HTBI primers from iRepertoire and Arm-PCR of CDR3 regions yielded the TCR beta libraries. TCRdb processed the multiplex PCR reads anew with MiXCR; each CDR3 protein has one entry. The sample has 200,000 to 250,000 distinct CDR3 sequences; around 20% are singletons. The time point was: newly diagnosed GD, antithyroid drugs for less than 3 months. RNA from PBMCs was the source of the TCR library. Sequenced material: peripheral blood mononuclear cells (PBMCs), taken at new diagnosis, from a patient treated with antithyroid drugs. These receptors came from a female donor with Graves disease.

Remarks on this clonotype: Only one base separates this from a far larger clonotype, so it likely reflects a read error. The V call is TRBV7-3, the J call TRBJ2-4; D might be TRBD2 (5 bases). The CDR3 runs 15 residues. Germline assignment: CDR1 SGHTA and CDR2 FQGTGA. CDR3 nucleotide sequence: TGCGCCAGCAGCCAAGATCCTAAAGGGTCTTATGAGCGGTTCTTC. This translates into CASSQDPKGSYERFF.

This clonotype showed up just a few times. V usage is TRBV19 and J usage is TRBJ1-2; D might be TRBD1 (5 bases). Germline V gene lookup returns CDR1 LNHDA and CDR2 SQIVND (reference sequence). V lost 5 bases, J lost 4 bases, and 8 bases lay in between. The CDR3 is 12 residues long. The CDR3 sequence is CASSRGVYGYTF. CDR3 coding DNA: TGTGCCAGTAGTCGAGGGGTCTATGGCTACACCTTC.

Points on this clonotype: A read error may explain this, as a much larger clone is one base away. It is likely a read error, because the conserved phenylalanine at the end of the CDR3 is missing. This sequence joins TRBV7-2 and TRBJ2-2; no firm D call. Germline-derived CDR1 and CDR2 are SGHTA and FQGNSA. Trimming pared 0 bases from V and 8 bases from J, leaving 13 bases between. This CDR3 spans 15 amino acids. The CDR3 DNA reads TGTGCCAGCAGCTTAGCAATAGGGTGGGGTGGGGAGCTGTTTCTT. It encodes CASSLAIGWGGELFL.

This chain links TRBV5-1 with TRBJ1-3; the match to TRBD1 covers 9 bases. Looked up from germline, CDR1 is SGHRS and CDR2 is YFSETQ. The V gene end was trimmed by 5 bases and the J gene end by 3 bases; junction bases not matched to a gene: 6. The CDR3 extends over 15 amino acids. CDR3 region: CASSGTGPNGNTIYF. In DNA, the CDR3 is TGCGCCAGCAGTGGGACAGGGCCTAATGGAAACACCATATATTTT.

A word on this clonotype: A read error may explain this, as a much larger clone is one base away. The CDR3 does not close with the conserved phenylalanine or tryptophan, likely indicating a read error. The gene calls are TRBV2 and TRBJ2-7; no firm D call. Germline CDR1 reads SNHLY; CDR2 reads FYNNEI. There are 12 residues in the CDR3. V was clipped by 2 bases and J by 3 bases, with 5 bases between them. The CDR3 DNA follows: TGTGCCAGCAGTGAAAGTGACTACGAGCAGTACTCC. This encodes CASSESDYEQYS.

This chain connects TRBV6-1 to TRBJ2-1; 15 bases are shared with TRBD2. CDR1 is MNHNS, CDR2 SASEGT, per germline. Trimming cost V 6 bases and J 4 bases; bases outside gene matches: 4. This CDR3 has 16 residues. The CDR3, as DNA: TGTGCCAGCAGGCGGACTAGCGGGGGGGTATACAATGAGCAGTTCTTC. It encodes CASRRTSGGVYNEQFF.

This clonotype was counted ten times or more. The chain employs TRBV2 and TRBJ2-1; D may match TRBD1 or TRBD2 (5 bases each). Trimming took off 7 bases at V and 4 bases at J, with 17 bases between the two ends. The CDR3 loop spans 15 amino acids. Germline V gene lookup returns CDR1 SNHLY and CDR2 FYNNEI. CDR3 sequence reads: CASTLLEGSYNEQFF. The CDR3 coding sequence is TGTGCCAGCACCCTACTTGAGGGGAGTTACAATGAGCAGTTCTTC.

This clonotype was picked up many times. The chain links TRBV6-2 or TRBV6-3 to TRBJ2-1, with TRBD2 identical over 7 bases. This CDR3 comprises 15 residues. CDR1 is MNHEY and CDR2 is SVGEGT in the germline V gene. The V and J ends lost 8 bases and 6 bases, in that order; junction bases with no gene match: 13. CDR3 nucleotides: TGTGCCAGCGGGTTGAGCGGGAACCTCCTCAATGAGCAGTTCTTC. Residues: CASGLSGNLLNEQFF.

This clonotype was seen many times. V usage is TRBV2 and J usage is TRBJ1-1; D is possibly TRBD1 (5 bases). CDR1 SNHLY and CDR2 FYNNEI come from the germline V gene. V was shortened by 0 bases and J by 4 bases, with 9 bases between the two germline ends. This CDR3 contains 14 residues. In DNA, the CDR3 is TGTGCCAGCAGTGAAGCAGCAGGGCTCACTGAAGCTTTCTTT. It is translated as CASSEAAGLTEAFF.

Ten or more counts support this clonotype. The genes are TRBV24-1 and TRBJ2-1; TRBD2 matches 8 bases. Germline CDR1 reads KGHDR; CDR2 reads SFDVKD. CDR3 size: 19 residues. Germline trimming cut 3 bases from V and 3 bases from J; bases unmatched to any gene: 15. The CDR3 spells CATSDPGLGAGGHYNEQFF. CDR3 sequence (DNA): TGTGCCACCAGTGATCCCGGCCTAGGGGCGGGGGGTCACTACAATGAGCAGTTCTTC.

This clonotype was observed a few times. The junction differs from germline at one of its ends, possibly a read error. CDR3 loop: CASSYGGGNTEAFF. The DNA of the CDR3 is TGTGCCAGCAGTTACGGGGGAGGGAACACTGAGGCTTTCTTT. The rearrangement joins TRBV6-2 or TRBV6-3 to TRBJ1-1, with TRBD1 as a possible D gene (5 bases). In germline, CDR1 is MNHEY, CDR2 SVGEGT. This CDR3 is built from 14 residues.

This clonotype was seen many times. This chain uses TRBV27 with TRBJ2-1, with D perhaps assigned TRBD1 or TRBD2 (6 bases each). The CDR3 spans 13 residues. Germline values: CDR1 MNHEY, CDR2 SMNVEV (reference sequence). Trimming stripped 6 bases from V and 11 bases from J, with 17 bases between. Here the CDR3 reads CASRESWGDKQFF. CDR3 DNA: TGTGCCAGCAGGGAGAGTTGGGGGGACAAGCAGTTCTTC.

This clonotype was detected many times. Here the CDR3 reads CASSSLAGYTQYF. CDR3 in DNA: TGTGCCAGCAGCTCGCTAGCGGGGTATACGCAGTATTTT. The chain employs TRBV11-2 and TRBJ2-3; 9 bases are shared with TRBD2. Trimming removed 4 bases from V and 7 bases from J; junction bases left unmatched: 3. Germline V CDR1 and CDR2: SGHAT, FQNNGV. This CDR3 is built from 13 residues. The variable domain in full, completed from reference TRBV11-2 and TRBJ2-3, reads EAGVAQSPRYKIIEKRQSVAFWCNPISGHATLYWYQQILGQGPKLLIQFQNNGVVDDSQLPKDRFSAERLKGVDSTLKIQPAKLEDSAVYLCASSSLAGYTQYFGPGTRLTVL.

For this clonotype: Since a much larger clone is just one base distant, this may be a read error. The V and J genes are TRBV6-2 or TRBV6-3 and TRBJ1-5; D is unresolved. CDR1 is MNHEY, CDR2 SVGEGT, per germline. CDR3 length: 14 residues. The CDR3, as DNA: TGTGCCAGCAGTTCGGCGGGTAGCAATCTGCCCCAGCATTTT. Its protein product is CASSSAGSNLPQHF.

Regarding this clonotype: With only one base between it and a far larger clone, this is likely a read error. J is TRBJ1-1 and V is TRBV3-2. TRBV3-2 is given as a pseudogene. The CDR3 covers 11 residues. Here the CDR3 reads CSSSQASEAFF. The DNA for the CDR3 is TGTTCCAGCAGCCAGGCGTCTGAAGCTTTCTTT.

In its sample, this clonotype was seen many times. This CDR3 reads CASSVDRENEQFF. As DNA, the CDR3 is TGTGCCAGCAGCGTGGACAGGGAAAATGAGCAGTTCTTC. The genes are TRBV7-2 and TRBJ2-1; 8 bases line up with TRBD1. Trimming at V came to 5 bases and at J to 7 bases, leaving 4 bases not matched to a gene. Germline CDR1 and CDR2: SGHTA and FQGNSA. This CDR3 region has 13 residues.

This clonotype was seen many times. The V call is TRBV6-1, the J call TRBJ2-5, with TRBD2 matching 7 bases. Trimming at V came to 1 base and at J to 5 bases, leaving 7 bases not matched to a gene. Germline CDR1 and CDR2: MNHNS and SASEGT. The CDR3 sequence is 15 residues long. This CDR3 reads CASSEGAGAVETQYF. The CDR3, as DNA: TGTGCCAGCAGTGAAGGGGCGGGAGCGGTGGAGACCCAGTACTTC.

Only a few counts were recorded for this clonotype. V gene TRBV5-1 combines with J gene TRBJ2-5; D possibly uses TRBD1 or TRBD2 (5 bases each). CDR3 length: 15 amino acids. V was cut by 4 bases and J by 5 bases, with 18 bases left in between. The germline gives CDR1 SGHRS, CDR2 YFSETQ. CDR3 bases: TGCGCCAGCAGCCCCCGGGGCGGGCCCGGGGAGACCCAGTACTTC. This gives the protein CASSPRGGPGETQYF.

With regard to this clonotype: This probably arose from a read error, given a far larger clone one base away. The chain joins TRBV4-1 to TRBJ2-4, with no clear D. The CDR3 totals 15 residues. Per the germline V gene, CDR1 is MGHRA and CDR2 is YSYEKL. V was trimmed by 0 bases and J by 13 bases, leaving 19 bases between them. Here the CDR3 DNA reads TGCGCCAGCAGCCAAGATCCTAAAGGGTCTTATGAGCAGTACTTC. Translation: CASSQDPKGSYEQYF.

This clonotype was seen repeatedly, ten times or more. J is TRBJ1-2 and V is TRBV7-9; TRBD1 aligns across 7 bases. The V and J ends lost 3 bases and 5 bases, in that order; junction bases with no gene match: 3. Germline V gene data show CDR1 as SEHNR and CDR2 as FQNEAQ (reference sequence). The CDR3 runs 13 residues. DNA for the CDR3: TGTGCCAGCAGCTTCGGGACAGCTTATGGCTACACCTTC. Translation: CASSFGTAYGYTF.

This clonotype was picked up many times. J is TRBJ2-7 and V is TRBV11-3, with D perhaps being TRBD1 or TRBD2 (5 bases each). V was shortened by 4 bases and J by 1 base, with 14 bases between the two germline ends. Germline lookup yields CDR1 SGHNT and CDR2 YENEEA. The CDR3 covers 15 residues. This CDR3 reads CASSSRDGHSYEQYF. CDR3 bases: TGTGCCAGCAGCTCCCGGGACGGCCATTCCTACGAGCAGTACTTC.

This chain connects TRBV19 to TRBJ2-1; TRBD2 matches 7 bases. Trimming at V came to 2 bases and at J to 7 bases, leaving 11 bases not matched to a gene. The CDR3 runs to 16 residues. Germline V gene sequence: CDR1 LNHDA, CDR2 SQIVND (reference sequence). CDR3 DNA: TGTGCCAGTAGTATATTGGCGGGAGAAAAGATTAATGAGCAGTTCTTC. It yields the protein CASSILAGEKINEQFF.

This clonotype was seen at least ten times. The chain carries TRBV11-3 and TRBJ2-3, with D unresolved. Germline V gene sequence: CDR1 SGHNT, CDR2 YENEEA. The length of the CDR3 is 12 residues. Trimming took off 4 bases at V and 9 bases at J, with 11 bases between the two ends. In nucleotides, the CDR3 is TGTGCCAGCAGCTCCTATCCCGGAACGCAGTATTTT. Protein sequence: CASSSYPGTQYF.

At least ten counts were recorded for this clonotype. The chain joins TRBV20-1 to TRBJ2-1, with TRBD2 matching 9 bases. Germline V gene data show CDR1 as DFQATT and CDR2 as SNEGSKA (reference sequence). After removal of 1 base from V and 7 bases from J, the junction contained 8 bases not matched to a gene. This CDR3 comprises 15 residues. The CDR3 DNA sequence: TGCAGTGCTAGAGGGGGGAATAGCGGGAGAAATGAGCAGTTCTTC. Translating gives CSARGGNSGRNEQFF.

The V call is TRBV7-2, the J call TRBJ1-2; 9 bases fit TRBD1. CDR3 length equals 17 residues. V shed 3 bases, J shed 5 bases, and the junction held 13 bases outside the gene matches. Germline V gene lookup returns CDR1 SGHTA and CDR2 FQGNSA. CDR3 in amino acids: CASSFRATGGEVYGYTF. For the CDR3, the DNA is TGTGCCAGCAGCTTCCGGGCTACAGGGGGCGAAGTGTATGGCTACACCTTC. Full variable domain (outside the CDR3, taken from reference TRBV7-2 and TRBJ1-2): GAGVSQSPSNKVTEKGKDVELRCDPISGHTALYWYRQSLGQGLEFLIYFQGNSAPDKSGLPSDRFSAERTGGSVSTLTIQRTQQEDSAVYLCASSFRATGGEVYGYTFGSGTRLTVV.

The sample holds a few counts of this clonotype. The gene calls are TRBV20-1 and TRBJ2-5; TRBD1 agrees at 7 bases. The CDR3 runs to 19 residues. With V trimmed by 0 bases and J by 2 bases, 18 bases remained unmatched. The V gene's germline CDR1 is DFQATT and CDR2 SNEGSKA (reference sequence). CDR3 nucleotides: TGCAGTGCTAGAGATCCCCGACAGGGAAGGTGGGGTCGACAAGAGACCCAGTACTTC. Translating gives CSARDPRQGRWGRQETQYF.

In its sample, this clonotype was seen many times. The chain uses TRBV2 and TRBJ2-5; 7 bases align to TRBD1. This CDR3 is built from 14 residues. The J segment lost 1 base and the V segment lost 6 bases, leaving 5 bases of the junction unmatched. The germline CDR1 and CDR2 sequences are SNHLY and FYNNEI. CDR3 DNA sequence: TGTGCCAGCAGAGAGTGGGACAGCCAAGAGACCCAGTACTTC. It translates to CASREWDSQETQYF.

The chain recombines TRBV18 with TRBJ1-3, with 7 bases matching TRBD1. V lost 6 bases to trimming and J lost 0 bases; unmatched junction nucleotides: 8. Germline-derived CDR1 and CDR2 are KGHSH and LQKENI. The CDR3 contains 16 residues. CDR3 nucleotides: TGTGCCAGCTCCGCGGGACAGCCAAGCTCTGGAAACACCATATATTTT. Encoded protein: CASSAGQPSSGNTIYF.

V usage is TRBV7-2 and J usage is TRBJ2-1; 8 bases are a match to TRBD1. Germline CDR1 and CDR2: SGHTA and FQGNSA. The CDR3 is made up of 15 amino acids. V lost 5 bases to trimming and J lost 4 bases; unmatched junction nucleotides: 7. The CDR3 bases are TGTGCCAGCAGCCCTGGACAGGGCCAGTACAATGAGCAGTTCTTC. Its translation is CASSPGQGQYNEQFF.